Detailed here is one TCR beta chain. Its antigen is undetermined. For TCR, cDNA came from 5'RACE template switching, which added a universal primer site and UMIs. Each CDR3 protein is one row after TCRdb ran MiXCR on the 5' RACE reads. Among hundreds of thousands of distinct CDR3 sequences listed, roughly 8.7% were seen once. This record belongs to a study of T cells after yellow fever vaccination. Whole-study context: With SMART-Seq v4 Ultra Low Input, the fractions containing low cell numbers were prepared.

The germline gives CDR1 DFQATT, CDR2 SNEGSKA (reference sequence). V lost 0 bases and J 6 bases, leaving 14 bases between the germline ends. This CDR3 region has 14 residues. Overall study results and limits: A minor fraction of clonotypes spanned both CD4 and CD8 compartments. The booster response re-showed most primary clones: around 95% CD4, approximately 90% CD8.

The chain recombines TRBV20-1 with TRBJ2-5, with D perhaps matching TRBD2 (5 bases). This clonotype was obtained from a man aged 18 to 29 who received the YFV17D yellow fever vaccine. The starting material was PBMCs, obtained on the day of the first yellow fever vaccination. In DNA form, the CDR3 reads TGCAGTGCTAGAGATCAGGCGGGCGGACAGACCCAGTACTTC. This encodes CSARDQAGGQTQYF.